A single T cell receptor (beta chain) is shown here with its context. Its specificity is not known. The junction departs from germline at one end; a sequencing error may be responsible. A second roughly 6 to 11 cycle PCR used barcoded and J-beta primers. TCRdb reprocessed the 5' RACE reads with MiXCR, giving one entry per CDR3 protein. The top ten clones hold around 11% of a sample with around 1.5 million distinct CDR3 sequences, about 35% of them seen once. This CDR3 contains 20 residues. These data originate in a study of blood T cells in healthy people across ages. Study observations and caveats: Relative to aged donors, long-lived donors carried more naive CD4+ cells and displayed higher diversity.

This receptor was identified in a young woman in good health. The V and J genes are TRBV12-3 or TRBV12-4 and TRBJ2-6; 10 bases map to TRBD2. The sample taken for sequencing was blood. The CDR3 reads CASSLDEGLANPLGANVRTF. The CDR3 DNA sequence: TGTGCCAGCAGTTTAGACGAGGGACTAGCGAACCCCCTCGGGGCCAACGTCCGGACTTTC.